Each of the 23 T cell receptor beta chains below was sequenced from the same sample in a study of blood T cell repertoires in COVID-19. TCRdb's table, derived via immunoSEQ multiplex PCR, lists solely in-frame clones and lacks some. The sample records under 150,000 clones, 79% being singletons. Sequences were obtained from peripheral blood. These receptors came from a middle-aged man with active or convalescent COVID-19.

The chain is built from TRBV21-1 and TRBJ1-4. TRBV21-1 is a known pseudogene. The length of the CDR3 is 13 residues. The CDR3 protein is CAVRGNGREKLFF. As DNA, the CDR3 is TGTGCCGTACGGGGGAATGGACGGGAAAAACTGTTTTTT.

A few counts support this clone. The J gene is TRBJ2-1, the V gene TRBV15, with 8 bases identical to TRBD2. This CDR3 is built from 17 residues. The junction had 13 bases not matched to a gene; V was cut back by 3 bases and J by 6 bases. Germline lookup yields CDR1 LNHNV and CDR2 YYDKDF (reference sequence). The CDR3 is CATSSAGGGPSGNEQFF. CDR3 in DNA: TGTGCCACCAGCAGCGCCGGCGGGGGGCCTAGTGGCAATGAGCAGTTCTTC. Based on the CDR3 plus reference TRBV15 and TRBJ2-1, the full variable domain is DAMVIQNPRYQVTQFGKPVTLSCSQTLNHNVMYWYQQKSSQAPKLLFHYYDKDFNNEADTPDNFQSRRPNTSFCFLDIRSPGLGDTAMYLCATSSAGGGPSGNEQFFGPGTRLTVL.

This rearrangement joins TRBV3-1 (or the pseudogene TRBV3-2) to TRBJ1-1; D remains ambiguous. The CDR3 has 14 amino acids. Germline V gene lookup returns CDR1 LGHDT and CDR2 YNNKEL (reference sequence). The V end was cut by 0 bases, the J end by 1 base, with 6 bases between. This CDR3 is CASSQDRRNTEAFF. CDR3 bases: TGTGCCAGCAGCCAAGATAGGAGGAACACTGAAGCTTTCTTT.

The chain combines TRBV9 with TRBJ2-3; weak D call: TRBD1 (6 bases). Germline V lookup: CDR1 SGDLS, CDR2 YYNGEE. The CDR3 length is 15 residues. Trimming took 2 bases from V and 4 from J, leaving 14 bases between them. The CDR3: CASSVWGGGADTQYF. Written as DNA, the CDR3 is TGTGCCAGCAGCGTTTGGGGTGGGGGCGCAGATACGCAGTATTTT.

The CDR3 loop reads CASSLHAGTSGGYNEQFF. Here the CDR3 DNA reads TGTGCCAGCAGTTTACACGCCGGGACTAGCGGGGGTTACAATGAGCAGTTCTTC. The chain combines TRBV27 with TRBJ2-1; 14 bases align to TRBD2. This CDR3 is built from 18 residues. Germline loops: CDR1 MNHEY, CDR2 SMNVEV (reference sequence). With V trimmed by 2 bases and J by 4 bases, 7 bases remained unmatched.

The chain recombines TRBV5-1 with TRBJ2-5; 8 nucleotides line up with TRBD1. The V segment lost 2 bases and the J segment 1 base; nucleotides outside the gene matches: 4. The CDR3 totals 15 residues. Germline assignment: CDR1 SGHRS and CDR2 YFSETQ. The CDR3 region has the DNA TGCGCCAGCAGCTTCGACAGGGGAAGCCAAGAGACCCAGTACTTC. The encoded protein is CASSFDRGSQETQYF.

The J gene is TRBJ1-2, the V gene TRBV28, with D unclear. The CDR3 sequence is 16 residues long. Trimming took off 2 bases at V and 0 bases at J, with 13 bases between the two ends. The V gene's germline CDR1 is MDHEN and CDR2 SYDVKM. CDR3 nucleotide sequence: TGTGCCAGCAGTTTAGCCCAGGTTTTTGCTAACTATGGCTACACCTTC. Amino acids: CASSLAQVFANYGYTF.

This chain connects TRBV29-1 to TRBJ2-5; tentatively, D is TRBD1 (6 bases). V lost 7 bases to trimming and J lost 4 bases, with 10 bases between them. The CDR3 totals 11 residues. Germline lookup yields CDR1 SQVTM and CDR2 ANQGSEA. CDR3 amino acids: CSGGQRETQYF. CDR3 bases: TGCAGCGGCGGACAGAGAGAGACCCAGTACTTC.

A single count supports this clone. The V and J genes are TRBV6-5 and TRBJ1-1; TRBD1 matches 9 bases. Germline CDR1 MNHEY, CDR2 SVGAGI. This CDR3 comprises 15 residues. J was trimmed by 1 base and V by 5 bases; bases with no gene match: 5. The CDR3 nucleotides read TGTGCCAGCAGTCTACAGGGGGCGCAGAACACTGAAGCTTTCTTT. The encoded protein is CASSLQGAQNTEAFF.

This clone was recorded a few times. The rearrangement uses TRBV27 and TRBJ2-1; TRBD2 matches 7 bases. CDR1 and CDR2 (germline): MNHEY, SMNVEV (reference sequence). The CDR3 has 16 residues. The J segment lost 4 bases and the V segment lost 2 bases, leaving 8 bases of the junction unmatched. In DNA, the CDR3 is TGTGCCAGCAGTTTAGGCCTAGCGGACTTTTACAATGAGCAGTTCTTC. It translates to CASSLGLADFYNEQFF.

The chain links TRBV10-2 to TRBJ2-7; D might be TRBD1 (5 bases). CDR1 and CDR2 from the germline V gene are WSHSY and SAAADI. V dropped 6 bases and J dropped 3 bases, with 12 bases sitting between them. CDR3 length: 13 amino acids. The CDR3 nucleotides are TGCGCCAGCAGGGAAAACCAGGGCTACGAGCAGTACTTC. This codes for CASRENQGYEQYF.

The chain's CDR3 is CASRETGRIRPQHF. CDR3 bases: TGCGCCAGCAGAGAGACAGGGAGAATCCGACCCCAGCATTTT. V gene TRBV10-1 combines with J gene TRBJ1-5; 7 nucleotides match TRBD1. J was trimmed by 10 bases and V by 6 bases; bases with no gene match: 12. CDR3 length equals 14 residues. Germline CDR1 is WNHNN and CDR2 is SYGVQD (reference sequence).

V gene TRBV19 combines with J gene TRBJ1-3, with 7 nucleotides matching TRBD1. Per germline, CDR1 LNHDA and CDR2 SQIVND (reference sequence). Trimming removed 7 bases from V and 3 bases from J; junction bases left unmatched: 15. The CDR3 length is 17 residues. The CDR3 region is CASTLLRQGFYGNTIYF. In DNA, the CDR3 is TGTGCCAGTACCTTACTACGACAGGGATTTTATGGAAACACCATATATTTT. The whole variable domain, remainder taken from reference TRBV19 and TRBJ1-3, is DGGITQSPKYLFRKEGQNVTLSCEQNLNHDAMYWYRQDPGQGLRLIYYSQIVNDFQKGDIAEGYSVSREKKESFPLTVTSAQKNPTAFYLCASTLLRQGFYGNTIYFGEGSWLTVV.

V usage is TRBV11-2 and J usage is TRBJ1-3; no firm D call. With 5 bases removed from V and 0 bases from J, the gap between germline ends came to 11 bases. Germline values: CDR1 SGHAT, CDR2 FQNNGV. The CDR3 is 15 amino acids. In DNA, the CDR3 is TGTGCCAGCAGCCTTCGGGTCAGCTCTGGAAACACCATATATTTT. Amino acids: CASSLRVSSGNTIYF. The variable domain in full, completed from reference TRBV11-2 and TRBJ1-3, reads EAGVAQSPRYKIIEKRQSVAFWCNPISGHATLYWYQQILGQGPKLLIQFQNNGVVDDSQLPKDRFSAERLKGVDSTLKIQPAKLEDSAVYLCASSLRVSSGNTIYFGEGSWLTVV.

The chain has TRBV7-3 and TRBJ2-3; 7 nucleotides agree with TRBD1. The germline V gene encodes CDR1 SGHTA and CDR2 FQGTGA. The CDR3 extends over 15 amino acids. The ends lost 5 bases at V and 2 bases at J; junction bases unmatched: 7. This CDR3 reads CASSIQGINTDTQYF. DNA for the CDR3: TGTGCCAGCAGCATACAGGGGATCAACACAGATACGCAGTATTTT.

V is TRBV3-1 (or the pseudogene TRBV3-2) and J is TRBJ2-3, with D hard to call. The V end lost 1 base, the J end lost 6 bases, and 17 bases lay between the germline ends. Germline V lookup: CDR1 LGHDT, CDR2 YNNKEL (reference sequence). There are 16 residues in the CDR3. CDR3 DNA sequence: TGTGCCAGCAGCCAAGTCCGAGGTCTAAGAGGTGATACGCAGTATTTT. It specifies CASSQVRGLRGDTQYF.

This clone was picked up one time. V gene TRBV28 combines with J gene TRBJ1-5; D is perhaps TRBD1 (6 bases). The germline CDR1 and CDR2 sequences are MDHEN and SYDVKM. V was clipped by 4 bases and J by 6 bases, with 16 bases between them. CDR3 length equals 15 residues. The CDR3 DNA reads as TGTGCCAGCAGTTACCCCACCCAGGGGTTTCAGCCCCAGCATTTT. It specifies CASSYPTQGFQPQHF.

This clone occurred once. The chain uses TRBV6-2 or TRBV6-3 and TRBJ2-7; TRBD2 matches 13 bases. This CDR3 region has 21 residues. CDR1 is MNHEY and CDR2 is SVGEGT in the germline V gene. V gave up 2 bases and J gave up 0 bases; unmatched junction bases: 16. CDR3 nucleotide sequence: TGTGCCAGCAGTTACCCAAACCCCGGGACTAGCGGGACCCCGAGCTCCTACGAGCAGTACTTC. It encodes CASSYPNPGTSGTPSSYEQYF.

This chain uses TRBV18 with TRBJ2-7; 8 bases map to TRBD1. V shed 5 bases, J shed 3 bases, and the junction held 6 bases outside the gene matches. Germline CDR1 is KGHSH and CDR2 is LQKENI. CDR3 size: 14 residues. Here the CDR3 DNA reads TGTGCCAGCTCATCTTGGACAGGGTACTACGAGCAGTACTTC. Translation gives CASSSWTGYYEQYF.

The chain carries TRBV11-2 and TRBJ1-5, with 7 bases identical to TRBD1. V lost 5 bases, J lost 3 bases, and 10 bases stayed unmatched. CDR3 length: 16 residues. Germline CDR1 SGHAT, CDR2 FQNNGV. CDR3 bases: TGTGCCAGCAGCCGCAACCCCGGGACAGACAATCAGCCCCAGCATTTT. It translates to CASSRNPGTDNQPQHF.

V is TRBV3-1 (or the pseudogene TRBV3-2) and J is TRBJ1-2; TRBD1 is a possible D gene (5 bases). Germline loops: CDR1 LGHDT, CDR2 YNNKEL (reference sequence). Deletions cut 3 bases from V and 2 bases from J, with 10 bases between. The CDR3 totals 14 residues. The CDR3 DNA reads TGTGCCAGCAGCCAGGGGGGGGGAAACTATGGCTACACCTTC. Translation gives CASSQGGGNYGYTF.

The chain employs TRBV7-2 and TRBJ1-2; no reliable D call. Germline lookup yields CDR1 SGHTA and CDR2 FQGNSA. V lost 8 bases to trimming and J lost 1 base, with 14 bases between them. The length of the CDR3 is 14 residues. CDR3 region: CASRPTIDNYGYTF. The CDR3 coding sequence is TGTGCCAGCCGCCCGACAATTGATAACTATGGCTACACCTTC.

V and J are TRBV3-1 (or the pseudogene TRBV3-2) and TRBJ2-7, with 11 bases lining up with TRBD2. V gave up 5 bases and J gave up 1 base; unmatched junction bases: 4. CDR1 and CDR2 (germline): LGHDT, YNNKEL (reference sequence). This CDR3 has 15 amino acids. CDR3 residues: CASSAGLAASYEQYF. The CDR3 DNA is TGTGCCAGCAGCGCGGGACTAGCGGCGTCCTACGAGCAGTACTTC.